This T cell receptor (beta chain) was sequenced in a study of blood T cell repertoires in COVID-19. Looking at the study overall: Material from acute and convalescent COVID-19 was sourced from the United States, Italy and Spain. From T cells, B-cell-depleted T cells, or PBMCs came the material, which was cDNA or gDNA.

In germline, CDR1 is SEHNR, CDR2 FQNEAQ (reference sequence). The V end lost 3 bases, the J end lost 12 bases, and 15 bases lay between the germline ends. There are 13 residues in the CDR3. Per the authors' pipeline: It was from reference gene primer amplification that nucleated cell counts were estimated. Clones were sequenced by immunoSEQ multiplex PCR, and TCRdb holds only the in-frame ones, with some missing. Clonal size and the V and J genes are those of that table, whereas D and trimming came from the DNA. The data show about 180,000 clones, 79% seen once. The Seattle site enrolled patients during active infection and followed them longitudinally.

The sequencing sample was made of peripheral blood. This TCR was sampled from a woman in her sixties with COVID-19, enrolled during active disease. The chain links TRBV7-9 to TRBJ2-1; D uncertain. The CDR3 DNA follows: TGTGCCAGCAGCTTGATGGAAAGTAGCCGGCAGTTCTTC. It is translated as CASSLMESSRQFF.